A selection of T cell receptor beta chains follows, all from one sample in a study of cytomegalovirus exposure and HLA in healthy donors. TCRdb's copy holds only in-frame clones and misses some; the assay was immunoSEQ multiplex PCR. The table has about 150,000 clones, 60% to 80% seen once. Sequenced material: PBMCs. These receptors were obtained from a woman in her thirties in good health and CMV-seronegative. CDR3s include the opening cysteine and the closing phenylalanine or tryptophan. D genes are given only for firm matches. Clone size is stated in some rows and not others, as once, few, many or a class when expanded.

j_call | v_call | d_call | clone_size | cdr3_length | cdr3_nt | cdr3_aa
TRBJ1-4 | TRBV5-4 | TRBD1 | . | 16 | TGTGCCAGCAGCCTCGGGACAGGGGTTACTAATGAAAAACTGTTTTTT | CASSLGTGVTNEKLFF
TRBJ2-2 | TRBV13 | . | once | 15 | TGTGCCAGCAGGGGCCCGACAGGGAACACCGGGGAGCTGTTTTTT | CASRGPTGNTGELFF
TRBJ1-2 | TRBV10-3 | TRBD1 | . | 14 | TGTGCCATCAGTGAGCGACAGGGTGACTATGGCTACACCTTC | CAISERQGDYGYTF
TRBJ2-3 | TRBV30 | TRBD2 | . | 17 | TGTGCCTGGAGGGCCCTAGCACTAGCGGGGGGGTCAGATACGCAGTATTTT | CAWRALALAGGSDTQYF
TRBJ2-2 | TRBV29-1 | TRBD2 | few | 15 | TGCAGCGCCCTCGGCGTGGGGGGGTACACCGGGGAGCTGTTTTTT | CSALGVGGYTGELFF
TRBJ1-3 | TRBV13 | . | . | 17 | TGTGCCAGCAGCCCAACAGTCTTGGGGGGGCTCGGAAACACCATATATTTT | CASSPTVLGGLGNTIYF
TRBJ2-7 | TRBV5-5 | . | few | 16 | TGTGCCAGCAGCTTGCCCCGGGATACTACAACCTACGAGCAGTACTTC | CASSLPRDTTTYEQYF
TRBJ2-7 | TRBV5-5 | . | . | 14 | TGTGCCAGCAGCTTGGGAGGGCAGAGCTACGAGCAGTACTTC | CASSLGGQSYEQYF
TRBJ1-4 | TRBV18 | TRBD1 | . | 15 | TGTGCCAGCTCCCTCGGCCAGGGGGCCGGTGAAAAACTGTTTTTT | CASSLGQGAGEKLFF
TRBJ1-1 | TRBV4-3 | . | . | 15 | TGCGCCAGCAGCCAAGAGGGACACAGGAACACTGAAGCTTTCTTT | CASSQEGHRNTEAFF
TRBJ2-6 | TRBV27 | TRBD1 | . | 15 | TGTGCCAGCAGTTTATCGACAGGGGAAGGCAACGTCCTGACTTTC | CASSLSTGEGNVLTF
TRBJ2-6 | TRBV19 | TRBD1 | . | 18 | TGTGCCAGTAGTGCCCGGGACAGGGGAGTCGCTGGGGCCAACGTCCTGACTTTC | CASSARDRGVAGANVLTF
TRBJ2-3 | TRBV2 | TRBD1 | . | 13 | TGTGCCAGCCGGGACAGACGCACAGATACGCAGTATTTT | CASRDRRTDTQYF
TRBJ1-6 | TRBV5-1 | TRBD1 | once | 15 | TGCGCCAGCAGCTTGGCACAGGGACAGAATTCACCCCTCCACTTT | CASSLAQGQNSPLHF
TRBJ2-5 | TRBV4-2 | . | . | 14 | TGTGCCAGCAGCCCCGTTCGGCAGGGGGAGACCCAGTACTTC | CASSPVRQGETQYF
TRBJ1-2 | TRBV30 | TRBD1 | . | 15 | TGTGCCTGGAGTGGGAGAGGGGGCGCTTCCTATGGCTACACCTTC | CAWSGRGGASYGYTF
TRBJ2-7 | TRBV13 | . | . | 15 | TGTGCCAGCAGCTTAGGTTTGCAGGGCTCCTACGAGCAGTACTTC | CASSLGLQGSYEQYF
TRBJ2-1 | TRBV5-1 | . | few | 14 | TGCGCCAGCAGCAGGGGTGAATCCCACAATGATCAGTTCTTC | CASSRGESHNDQFF
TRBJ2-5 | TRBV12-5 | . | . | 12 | TGTGCTAGTGGTTGGAGTCGGGAGACCCAGTACTTC | CASGWSRETQYF
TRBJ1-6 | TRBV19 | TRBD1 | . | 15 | TGTGCCAGTAGTATAAGAGGGCAGGGGGATTCACCCCTCCACTTT | CASSIRGQGDSPLHF
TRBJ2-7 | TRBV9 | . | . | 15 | TGTGCCAGCAGCGTACCAGGGTGGGGATCCTACGAGCAGTACTTC | CASSVPGWGSYEQYF
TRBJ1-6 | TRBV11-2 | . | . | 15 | TGTGCCAGCAGCCCCATATCGGGAATAGGATCACCCCTCCACTTT | CASSPISGIGSPLHF
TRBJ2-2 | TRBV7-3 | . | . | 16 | TGTGCCAGCAGCTCAAAGGGGGTTGCGGGCACCGGGGAGCTGTTTTTT | CASSSKGVAGTGELFF
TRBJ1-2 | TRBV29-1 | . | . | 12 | TGCAGCGTTGGGAGTGAGAGCTATGGCTACACCTTC | CSVGSESYGYTF
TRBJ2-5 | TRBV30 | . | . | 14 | TGTGCCCAAGATCCCACAGGGAGACAAGAGACCCAGTACTTC | CAQDPTGRQETQYF
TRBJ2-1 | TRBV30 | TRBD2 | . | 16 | TGTGCCTGGACTAGCGGGGGGGGATACCTCTACAATGAGCAGTTCTTC | CAWTSGGGYLYNEQFF
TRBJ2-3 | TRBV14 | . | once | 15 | TGTGCCAGCAGCCGCAGGGGTCAGAGCACAGATACGCAGTATTTT | CASSRRGQSTDTQYF
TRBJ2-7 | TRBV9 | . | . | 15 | TGTGCCAGCAGCGTAGATGGTAGCGTTACCTACGAGCAGTACTTC | CASSVDGSVTYEQYF
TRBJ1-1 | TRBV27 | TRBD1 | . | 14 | TGTGCCAGCAGTTTGAGACAGGGAATTACTGAAGCTTTCTTT | CASSLRQGITEAFF
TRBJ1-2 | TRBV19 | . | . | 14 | TGTGCCAGTAGTTCCTTGGCGGGTCGGGGTGGCTACACCTTC | CASSSLAGRGGYTF
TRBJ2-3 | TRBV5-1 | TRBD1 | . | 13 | TGCGCCAGCGCAGGGGGCTTCACAGATACGCAGTATTTT | CASAGGFTDTQYF
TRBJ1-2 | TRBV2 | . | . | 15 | TGTGCCAGCAGTGAAGTCAGGGGTAATTTTGATGGCTACACCTTC | CASSEVRGNFDGYTF
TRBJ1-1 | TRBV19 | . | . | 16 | TGTGCCAGTAGTATCGGGATCGGACCCGGGGGCACTGAAGCTTTCTTT | CASSIGIGPGGTEAFF
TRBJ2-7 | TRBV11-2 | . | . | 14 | TGTGCCAGCAGCTTAGCTGTGGGCGACTACGAGCAGTACTTC | CASSLAVGDYEQYF
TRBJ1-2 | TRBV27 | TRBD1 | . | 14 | TGTGCCAGCAGTCCCTGGACAGGGGCAAGAAGCTACACCTTC | CASSPWTGARSYTF
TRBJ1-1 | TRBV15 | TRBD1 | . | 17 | TGTGCCACCAGCGGGGGACAGCCGGACTTTGGGCCTTGGGGGGCTTTCTTT | CATSGGQPDFGPWGAFF
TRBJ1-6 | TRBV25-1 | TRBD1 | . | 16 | TGTGCCAGCAGTGACCCAGGACAGGGGTGGGATTCACCCCTCCACTTT | CASSDPGQGWDSPLHF
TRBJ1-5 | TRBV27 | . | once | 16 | TGTGCCAGCACCTTTGGGGGGGGCGGACAGAATCAGCCCCAGCATTTT | CASTFGGGGQNQPQHF
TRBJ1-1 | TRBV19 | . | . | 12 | TGTGCCAGTGCGACAGCTGGCACTGAAGCTTTCTTT | CASATAGTEAFF
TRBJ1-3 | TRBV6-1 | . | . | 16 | TGTGCCAGCAGTGACCCCAGGGTTGTAGCTGGAAACACCATATATTTT | CASSDPRVVAGNTIYF
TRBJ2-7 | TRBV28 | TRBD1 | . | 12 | TGTGCCAGCCGGGACAGATTCTACGAGCAGTACTTC | CASRDRFYEQYF
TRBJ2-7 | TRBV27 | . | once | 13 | TGTGCCAGCAGTTTGTACAGAGCCTACGAGCAGTACTTC | CASSLYRAYEQYF
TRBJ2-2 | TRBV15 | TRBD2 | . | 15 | TGTGCCACCCAGGGTCTAGCGGGGGAAAGCGGGGAGCTGTTTTTT | CATQGLAGESGELFF
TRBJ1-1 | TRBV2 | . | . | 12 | TGTGCCAGCCGTAGGGACACCACTGAAGCTTTCTTT | CASRRDTTEAFF
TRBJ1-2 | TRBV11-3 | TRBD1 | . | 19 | TGTGCCAGCAGCCATTGCGTAGGACCGGGACAGCCCTTTAACTATGGCTACACCTTC | CASSHCVGPGQPFNYGYTF
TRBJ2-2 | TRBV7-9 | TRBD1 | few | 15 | TGTGCCAGTTCGAGGACAGGGGCGAACACCGGGGAGCTGTTTTTT | CASSRTGANTGELFF
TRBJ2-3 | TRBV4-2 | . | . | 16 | TGTGCCAGCAGCCCTAGGGGCGGGGGCGACACAGATACGCAGTATTTT | CASSPRGGGDTDTQYF
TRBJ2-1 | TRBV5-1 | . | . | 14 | TGCGCCAGCTCCAGGCGGGCCAAGTCCAATGAGCAGTTCTTC | CASSRRAKSNEQFF
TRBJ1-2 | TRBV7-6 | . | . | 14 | TGTGCCAGCAGCTTAGGATTGGAGGCGTATGGCTACACCTTC | CASSLGLEAYGYTF
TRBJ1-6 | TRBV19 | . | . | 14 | TGTGCCAGTACCCCCGGGGGCTATAATTCACCCCTCCACTTT | CASTPGGYNSPLHF
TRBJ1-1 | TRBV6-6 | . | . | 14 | TGTGCCAGCAGTTACTCCGGAGAGAACACTGAAGCTTTCTTT | CASSYSGENTEAFF
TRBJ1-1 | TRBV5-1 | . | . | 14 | TGCGCCAGCAGCTTGGGAACATTTGACACTGAAGCTTTCTTT | CASSLGTFDTEAFF
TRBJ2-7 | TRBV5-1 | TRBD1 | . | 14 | TGCGCCAGCAGCCCTGACAGGGGGATAGCCGAGCAGTACTTC | CASSPDRGIAEQYF